One and the same sample provided the 10 T cell receptor beta chains below, sequenced in a study of blood T cell repertoires in COVID-19. Method: immunoSEQ multiplex PCR; TCRdb's copy keeps in-frame clones and lacks some. There are 150,000 to 200,000 clones in the sample; 84% occur only once, and roughly 8% lies in the top ten. Material: PBMCs or T cells enriched from blood (not recorded which). Receptors were obtained from a woman in her fifties or sixties who had recovered from COVID-19.

The chain has TRBV6-5 and TRBJ2-3, with 9 bases matching TRBD1. The germline CDR1 and CDR2 sequences are MNHEY and SVGAGI. Trimming took 0 bases from V and 1 from J; bases not matched to a gene: 2. CDR3 length: 16 residues. The CDR3, as DNA: TGTGCCAGCAGTTACTCTTGGACAGGGGGCACAGATACGCAGTATTTT. Protein sequence: CASSYSWTGGTDTQYF.

The rearrangement uses TRBV3-1 (or the pseudogene TRBV3-2) and TRBJ2-7, with TRBD1 matching over 10 bases. V dropped 6 bases and J dropped 9; count of bases not matched to a gene: 2. The CDR3 sequence is 11 residues long. Germline V CDR1 and CDR2: LGHDT, YNNKEL (reference sequence). CDR3 region: CASRGQGLQYF. DNA of the CDR3: TGTGCCAGCAGGGGACAGGGGCTGCAGTACTTC.

The chain has TRBV6-5 and TRBJ2-7; D call uncertain. Per the germline V gene, CDR1 is MNHEY and CDR2 is SVGAGI. This CDR3 has 12 amino acids. V dropped 0 bases and J dropped 5 bases, with 5 bases sitting between them. The DNA of the CDR3 is TGTGCCAGCAGTTACTCGGCCAACGAGCAGTACTTC. Encoded protein: CASSYSANEQYF.

This rearrangement joins TRBV5-4 to TRBJ2-5; 12 nucleotides agree with TRBD2. V was clipped by 4 bases and J by 1 base; unmatched bases: 5. CDR3 length: 16 amino acids. The V gene's germline CDR1 is SGHNT and CDR2 YYREEE (reference sequence). CDR3 region: CASSTGLAGLQETQYF. The CDR3 region has the DNA TGTGCCAGCAGCACCGGACTAGCGGGACTCCAAGAGACCCAGTACTTC.

V is TRBV9 and J is TRBJ2-5; the D gene is possibly TRBD1 (5 bases). The CDR3 extends over 13 amino acids. V lost 3 bases to trimming and J lost 3 bases, with 9 bases between them. Germline V CDR1 and CDR2: SGDLS, YYNGEE. CDR3 protein: CASSEGSEETQYF. The CDR3 nucleotides read TGTGCCAGCAGCGAGGGGTCGGAAGAGACCCAGTACTTC.

J is TRBJ1-1 and V is TRBV20-1; D might be TRBD1 (5 bases). Germline V CDR1 and CDR2: DFQATT, SNEGSKA (reference sequence). Trimming cost V 3 bases and J 1 base, with 9 bases left between them. This CDR3 is built from 13 residues. DNA of the CDR3: TGCAGTGCTAGTACTCAGGGGAACACTGAAGCTTTCTTT. This encodes CSASTQGNTEAFF.

This chain connects TRBV18 to TRBJ2-2; 7 bases line up with TRBD2. CDR3 size: 12 residues. Germline assignment: CDR1 KGHSH and CDR2 LQKENI. Unmatched junction bases numbered 1, after V lost 5 bases and J lost 7 bases. The CDR3 coding sequence is TGTGCCAGCTCATCTAGCGGCGGGGAGCTGTTTTTT. Its protein is CASSSSGGELFF.

This chain joins TRBV7-2 and TRBJ1-1, with 7 bases aligning to TRBD1. Trimming removed 7 bases from V and 4 bases from J; junction bases left unmatched: 6. The V gene's germline CDR1 is SGHTA and CDR2 FQGNSA. The CDR3 consists of 13 residues. The DNA for the CDR3 is TGTGCCAGCATCCCGCAGGGGGTCACTGAAGCTTTCTTT. It yields the protein CASIPQGVTEAFF.

This chain links TRBV7-9 with TRBJ2-7; 7 bases match TRBD1. The germline gives CDR1 SEHNR, CDR2 FQNEAQ (reference sequence). This CDR3 spans 15 amino acids. V trimming: 0 bases; J trimming: 2 bases; junction bases outside the gene matches: 4. For the CDR3, the DNA is TGTGCCAGCAGCTTAGCGGCAGGGGGAACCTACGAGCAGTACTTC. It codes for CASSLAAGGTYEQYF.

The genes are TRBV6-2 or TRBV6-3 and TRBJ1-1; 9 bases are shared with TRBD1. From germline, CDR1 is MNHEY and CDR2 SVGEGT. The CDR3 loop spans 14 amino acids. V lost 6 bases to trimming and J lost 5 bases; unmatched junction nucleotides: 7. CDR3 protein: CASSLGTGWTEAFF. The CDR3 bases are TGTGCCAGCAGCCTCGGGACAGGGTGGACTGAAGCTTTCTTT.